This is a list of T cell receptor beta chains from one sample in a study of cytomegalovirus exposure and HLA in healthy donors. Profiling relied on immunoSEQ multiplex PCR, and the TCRdb table lists in-frame clones only, not all of them. The table lists about 130,000 clones, around 69% of them singletons, with approximately 2.9% in the top ten. Sequenced input: PBMCs. Receptors originate from a human donor in good health. Both conserved end residues are part of each CDR3. The order of the fields is V gene, clone size, J gene, D gene, CDR3 DNA, CDR3 protein. D genes are given only for firm matches. Rows give clone size only sometimes, using once, few, many, or a class for an expanded clone.

v_call: TRBV2; clone_size: NA; j_call: TRBJ2-1; d_call: TRBD2; cdr3_nt: TGTGCCAGCGAGGGGGGGACTAGCGGATACAATGAGCAGTTCTTC; cdr3_aa: CASEGGTSGYNEQFF
v_call: TRBV7-6; clone_size: few; j_call: TRBJ2-2; d_call: NA; cdr3_nt: TGTGCCAGCAGCAAACCCCTATCTGGGGAGCTGTTTTTT; cdr3_aa: CASSKPLSGELFF
v_call: TRBV29-1; clone_size: NA; j_call: TRBJ2-3; d_call: NA; cdr3_nt: TGCAGCGTTGCCGCGAAACTTCGGACAGATACGCAGTATTTT; cdr3_aa: CSVAAKLRTDTQYF
v_call: TRBV6-4; clone_size: NA; j_call: TRBJ1-1; d_call: NA; cdr3_nt: TGTGCCAGCAGCAACGGGGGGACTGAAGCTTTCTTT; cdr3_aa: CASSNGGTEAFF
v_call: TRBV7-9; clone_size: few; j_call: TRBJ2-5; d_call: NA; cdr3_nt: TGTTCCAGCAGCTTATGGTCAGAGGCGATAGAGACCCAGTACTTC; cdr3_aa: CSSSLWSEAIETQYF
v_call: TRBV28; clone_size: NA; j_call: TRBJ2-5; d_call: NA; cdr3_nt: TGTGCCAGCAGTTCGGCGCCAGGGGAGGGGTACCAAGAGACCCAGTACTTC; cdr3_aa: CASSSAPGEGYQETQYF
v_call: TRBV5-1; clone_size: once; j_call: TRBJ2-5; d_call: NA; cdr3_nt: TGCGCCAGCAGCTCCGTCGGGAGCCGCGAGACCCAGTACTTC; cdr3_aa: CASSSVGSRETQYF
v_call: TRBV7-2; clone_size: NA; j_call: TRBJ2-3; d_call: TRBD2; cdr3_nt: TGTGCCAGCAGCTTAGCGCCCAGCCTCGGGGGGGATACGCAGTATTTT; cdr3_aa: CASSLAPSLGGDTQYF
v_call: TRBV29-1; clone_size: NA; j_call: TRBJ1-2; d_call: TRBD1; cdr3_nt: TGCAGCGCCGTGCAGACAGGGTTAGTCAACTATGGCTACACCTTC; cdr3_aa: CSAVQTGLVNYGYTF
v_call: TRBV6-1; clone_size: NA; j_call: TRBJ1-5; d_call: NA; cdr3_nt: TGTGCCAGCAGTGTAGAGGGACAAATCAATCAGCCCCAGCATTTT; cdr3_aa: CASSVEGQINQPQHF
v_call: TRBV4-2; clone_size: NA; j_call: TRBJ2-4; d_call: NA; cdr3_nt: TGTGCCAGCAGCCAAGATTTTGGGGGGACCCTTGTCATTCAGTACTTC; cdr3_aa: CASSQDFGGTLVIQYF
v_call: TRBV5-1; clone_size: NA; j_call: TRBJ2-1; d_call: NA; cdr3_nt: TGCGCCAGCAGCCGTGATAGCGGCAATGAGCAGTTCTTC; cdr3_aa: CASSRDSGNEQFF
v_call: TRBV5-1; clone_size: NA; j_call: TRBJ1-6; d_call: TRBD1; cdr3_nt: TGCGCCAGCAGCTTGGGGGACAGGGACGGTAATTCACCCCTCCACTTT; cdr3_aa: CASSLGDRDGNSPLHF
v_call: TRBV7-6; clone_size: NA; j_call: TRBJ2-2; d_call: NA; cdr3_nt: TGTGCCAGCAGCTTACAGGGATATACCGGGGAGCTGTTTTTT; cdr3_aa: CASSLQGYTGELFF
v_call: TRBV7-9; clone_size: NA; j_call: TRBJ1-2; d_call: TRBD1; cdr3_nt: TGTGCCAGCAGGCGAACAGGGGATGGCTACACCTTC; cdr3_aa: CASRRTGDGYTF
v_call: TRBV28; clone_size: NA; j_call: TRBJ2-7; d_call: NA; cdr3_nt: TGTGCCAGCCGGGTAGGTTACGAGCAGTACTTC; cdr3_aa: CASRVGYEQYF
v_call: TRBV25-1; clone_size: NA; j_call: TRBJ2-6; d_call: NA; cdr3_nt: TGTGCCAGCAGTGCCTCTCGGGGGGCCAACGTCCTGACTTTC; cdr3_aa: CASSASRGANVLTF
v_call: TRBV5-5; clone_size: NA; j_call: TRBJ2-3; d_call: TRBD2; cdr3_nt: TGTGCCAGCAGCTCCCGAGGGATTGTTAGCGGGGGGGCAAATACGCAGTATTTT; cdr3_aa: CASSSRGIVSGGANTQYF
v_call: TRBV19; clone_size: NA; j_call: TRBJ1-2; d_call: NA; cdr3_nt: TGTGCCAGCCGTCGGGGTTTAGGCTACACCTTC; cdr3_aa: CASRRGLGYTF
v_call: TRBV7-9; clone_size: NA; j_call: TRBJ1-4; d_call: TRBD1; cdr3_nt: TGTGCCAGCAGCCCAAGGACAGGTCATAGGGGTGAAAAACTGTTTTTT; cdr3_aa: CASSPRTGHRGEKLFF
v_call: TRBV7-9; clone_size: once; j_call: TRBJ2-3; d_call: TRBD1; cdr3_nt: TGTGCCAGCAGCCCTAGAGGGACAGCTCGTTCTGCTACGCAGTATTTT; cdr3_aa: CASSPRGTARSATQYF
v_call: TRBV15; clone_size: NA; j_call: TRBJ2-2; d_call: TRBD2; cdr3_nt: TGTGCCACCAGGAAAACTAGCGTCACCGGGGAGCTGTTTTTT; cdr3_aa: CATRKTSVTGELFF
v_call: TRBV7-3; clone_size: NA; j_call: TRBJ2-1; d_call: NA; cdr3_nt: TGTGCCAGCAGCCGGGCCGGGACTGCGAACAATGAGCAGTTCTTC; cdr3_aa: CASSRAGTANNEQFF
v_call: TRBV14; clone_size: NA; j_call: TRBJ2-7; d_call: NA; cdr3_nt: TGTGCCAGCAGCCAAGCCGGGACCTACGAGCAGTACTTC; cdr3_aa: CASSQAGTYEQYF
v_call: TRBV29-1; clone_size: once; j_call: TRBJ2-1; d_call: TRBD2; cdr3_nt: TGCAGCGTTTATCTTAGCGGGAGAGGTAGTGAGCAGTTCTTC; cdr3_aa: CSVYLSGRGSEQFF
v_call: TRBV30; clone_size: few; j_call: TRBJ1-5; d_call: TRBD1; cdr3_nt: TGTGCCTGGAGGAGGACAGGTAATAGCAATCAGCCCCAGCATTTT; cdr3_aa: CAWRRTGNSNQPQHF
v_call: TRBV9; clone_size: NA; j_call: TRBJ2-2; d_call: NA; cdr3_nt: TGTGCCAGCAGCGTAGATGTAAATACCGGGGAGCTGTTTTTT; cdr3_aa: CASSVDVNTGELFF
v_call: TRBV30; clone_size: NA; j_call: TRBJ2-1; d_call: TRBD2; cdr3_nt: TGTGCCCGCAGCGGGGGATTTTACAATGAGCAGTTCTTC; cdr3_aa: CARSGGFYNEQFF
v_call: TRBV6-6; clone_size: NA; j_call: TRBJ1-1; d_call: TRBD1; cdr3_nt: TGTGCCAGCGGAAGACAGGGCACTGAAGCTTTCTTT; cdr3_aa: CASGRQGTEAFF
v_call: TRBV11-2; clone_size: once; j_call: TRBJ1-6; d_call: NA; cdr3_nt: TGTGCCAGCAGCTTACTAGCTGCCCGAAGCTCCTATAATTCACCCCTCCACTTT; cdr3_aa: CASSLLAARSSYNSPLHF
v_call: TRBV11-2; clone_size: NA; j_call: TRBJ2-7; d_call: NA; cdr3_nt: TGTGCCAGTAGCTTAGAGCCCCAGGGCTACGAGCAGTACTTC; cdr3_aa: CASSLEPQGYEQYF
v_call: TRBV6-6; clone_size: NA; j_call: TRBJ1-2; d_call: TRBD1; cdr3_nt: TGTGCCAGCAGGGGACAGCCCTATGGCTACACCTTC; cdr3_aa: CASRGQPYGYTF
v_call: TRBV10-3; clone_size: NA; j_call: TRBJ2-3; d_call: TRBD1; cdr3_nt: TGTGCCATCAGTGGGGGGACAGGCTATACGCAGTATTTT; cdr3_aa: CAISGGTGYTQYF
v_call: TRBV7-2; clone_size: NA; j_call: TRBJ1-1; d_call: NA; cdr3_nt: TGTGCCAGCAGCTTAGAACTCAAGAACACTGAAGCTTTCTTT; cdr3_aa: CASSLELKNTEAFF
v_call: TRBV9; clone_size: NA; j_call: TRBJ1-6; d_call: NA; cdr3_nt: TGTGCCAGCAGCGTAGTAAGAGTGAGCTCCTATAATTCACCCCTCCACTTT; cdr3_aa: CASSVVRVSSYNSPLHF
v_call: TRBV30; clone_size: NA; j_call: TRBJ2-2; d_call: NA; cdr3_nt: TGTGCCTGGAGTATCGGGGAGTCGGCCGGGGAGCTGTTTTTT; cdr3_aa: CAWSIGESAGELFF
v_call: TRBV7-2; clone_size: NA; j_call: TRBJ1-2; d_call: NA; cdr3_nt: TGTGCCAGCAGCCAATTCGGGGGTAGTAACTATGGCTACACCTTC; cdr3_aa: CASSQFGGSNYGYTF
v_call: TRBV27; clone_size: few; j_call: TRBJ2-1; d_call: TRBD2; cdr3_nt: TGTGCCAGCAGTGTCTTGGCCCGGACTAGCGGGGGAGCGTACAATGAGCAGTTCTTC; cdr3_aa: CASSVLARTSGGAYNEQFF
v_call: TRBV7-2; clone_size: NA; j_call: TRBJ2-3; d_call: NA; cdr3_nt: TGTGCCAGCAGCTTCATAGGGAGTACAGATACGCAGTATTTT; cdr3_aa: CASSFIGSTDTQYF
v_call: TRBV2; clone_size: few; j_call: TRBJ2-3; d_call: TRBD2; cdr3_nt: TGTGCCACCGATAGCGGGAGGGCCGCCGCAGATACGCAGTATTTT; cdr3_aa: CATDSGRAAADTQYF
v_call: TRBV5-6; clone_size: NA; j_call: TRBJ2-7; d_call: NA; cdr3_nt: TGTGCCAGCCATGAGGGCATAGCCGGCGGCTTTAGCTCCTACGAGCAGTACTTC; cdr3_aa: CASHEGIAGGFSSYEQYF
v_call: TRBV29-1; clone_size: NA; j_call: TRBJ2-3; d_call: NA; cdr3_nt: TGCAGCGTGCGGTTACACACAGATACGCAGTATTTT; cdr3_aa: CSVRLHTDTQYF
v_call: TRBV10-1; clone_size: NA; j_call: TRBJ1-1; d_call: NA; cdr3_nt: TGCGGTACAGGGCGCAGTGATCGGGAAGCTTTCTTT; cdr3_aa: CGTGRSDREAFF
v_call: TRBV11-2; clone_size: NA; j_call: TRBJ2-5; d_call: NA; cdr3_nt: TGTGCCAGCAGCTTAGACGGCTTGGGCGAGACCCAGTACTTC; cdr3_aa: CASSLDGLGETQYF
v_call: TRBV7-3; clone_size: few; j_call: TRBJ2-7; d_call: TRBD1; cdr3_nt: TGTGCCAGCACCCTAAGGGGGACAGTTTCCTACGAGCAGTACTTC; cdr3_aa: CASTLRGTVSYEQYF
v_call: TRBV5-1; clone_size: NA; j_call: TRBJ1-3; d_call: TRBD1; cdr3_nt: TGCGCCAGCAGCGAAGGGACAGGAGTGTCTGGAAACACCATATATTTT; cdr3_aa: CASSEGTGVSGNTIYF
v_call: TRBV30; clone_size: NA; j_call: TRBJ1-3; d_call: NA; cdr3_nt: TGTGCCTGGAGTCCGTCAAGGGGACTAACCGTCTCTGGAAACACCATATATTTT; cdr3_aa: CAWSPSRGLTVSGNTIYF
v_call: TRBV27; clone_size: NA; j_call: TRBJ2-5; d_call: NA; cdr3_nt: TGTGCCAGCAGCCTATCCCCCCGCTTAGAGACCCAGTACTTC; cdr3_aa: CASSLSPRLETQYF